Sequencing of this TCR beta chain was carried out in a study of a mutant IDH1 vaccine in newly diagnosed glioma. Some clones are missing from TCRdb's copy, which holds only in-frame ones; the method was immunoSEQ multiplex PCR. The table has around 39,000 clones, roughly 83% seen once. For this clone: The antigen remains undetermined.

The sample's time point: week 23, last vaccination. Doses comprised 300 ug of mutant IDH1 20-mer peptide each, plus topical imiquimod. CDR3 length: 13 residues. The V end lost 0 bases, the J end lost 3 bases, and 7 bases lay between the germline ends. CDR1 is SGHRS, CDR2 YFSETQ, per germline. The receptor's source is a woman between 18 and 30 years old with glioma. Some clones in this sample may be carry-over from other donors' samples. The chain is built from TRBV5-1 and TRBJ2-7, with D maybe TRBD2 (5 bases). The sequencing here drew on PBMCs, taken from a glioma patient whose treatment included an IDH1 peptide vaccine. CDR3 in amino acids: CASSLAGSYEQYF. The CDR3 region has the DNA TGCGCCAGCAGCTTGGCTGGGAGCTACGAGCAGTACTTC.